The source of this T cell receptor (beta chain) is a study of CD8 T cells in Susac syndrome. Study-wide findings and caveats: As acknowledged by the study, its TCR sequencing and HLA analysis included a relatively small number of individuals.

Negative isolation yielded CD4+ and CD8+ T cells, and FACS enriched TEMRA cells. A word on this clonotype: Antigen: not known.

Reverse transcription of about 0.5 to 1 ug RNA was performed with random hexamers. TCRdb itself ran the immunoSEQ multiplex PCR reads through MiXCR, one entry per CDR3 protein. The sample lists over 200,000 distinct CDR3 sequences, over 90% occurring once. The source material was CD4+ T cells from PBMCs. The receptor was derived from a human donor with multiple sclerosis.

The CDR3 spells CASSFRMSGLGEQYF. The CDR3 DNA follows: TGTGCCAGCAGTTTTCGAATGAGTGGTCTCGGGGAGCAGTACTTC. This chain uses TRBV12-3 or TRBV12-4 with TRBJ2-7; no definite D call. The CDR3 consists of 15 residues. V lost 3 bases to trimming and J lost 7 bases, with 19 bases between them.